Below, 12 T cell receptor beta chains from the same sample are listed, as sequenced in a study of tumor and adjacent non-tumor tissue in lung cancer. This sample's RNA came from whole unsorted tissue. Distant lung tissue was collected more than 3 cm away from the tumor edge. Three rounds of nested PCR, following a modified ARM-PCR protocol, produced the TCRbeta library. From the multiplex PCR reads, TCRdb called clonotypes with MiXCR, one entry per CDR3 protein. Here the sample spans 44,000 or so distinct CDR3 sequences, 60% to 70% being singletons. Sequencing was performed on distant non-tumor lung tissue. These receptors were collected from a woman aged 35 to 49 with non-small cell lung cancer.

This clonotype came up once. The CDR3 ends on some other residue instead of the conserved phenylalanine or tryptophan, so this is likely a read error. The chain uses TRBV29-1 and TRBJ1-2; 8 bases map to TRBD1. CDR1 SQVTM and CDR2 ANQGSEA come from the germline V gene. There are 13 residues in the CDR3. The CDR3 coding sequence is TGCAGTGTTGAGGACAGGGCAGGGTATGGCTACACCTCC. This codes for CSVEDRAGYGYTS.

V is TRBV20-1 and J is TRBJ2-4; 7 nucleotides line up with TRBD1. From germline, CDR1 is DFQATT and CDR2 SNEGSKA (reference sequence). This CDR3 comprises 15 residues. V trimming: 6 bases; J trimming: 1 base; junction bases outside the gene matches: 9. The CDR3 nucleotides read TGCAGTGCCCGAACAGGGGCCTGGGCCAAAAACATTCAGTACTTC. This sequence encodes CSARTGAWAKNIQYF.

A word on this clonotype: The CDR3 end shows no conserved phenylalanine or tryptophan, and so a read error is likely. The V call is TRBV6-5, the J call TRBJ1-5; no reliable D call. The germline CDR1 and CDR2 sequences are MNHEY and SVGAGI. The CDR3 totals 13 residues. The V end was cut by 6 bases, the J end by 3 bases, with 9 bases between. The chain's CDR3 is CASRTSHNQPQHL. In nucleotides, the CDR3 is TGTGCCAGCAGGACTAGCCACAATCAGCCCCAGCATCTT.

In its sample, this clonotype was seen once. The V call is TRBV6-6, the J call TRBJ2-2; D is unresolved. Trimming shortened V by 7 bases and J by 7 bases, and 10 bases separated the two germline ends. The CDR3 has 12 residues. Per the germline V gene, CDR1 is MNHNY and CDR2 is SVGAGI (reference sequence). CDR3 sequence: CASTTLSGELFF. In nucleotides, the CDR3 is TGTGCCAGCACTACCCTCAGCGGGGAGCTGTTTTTT.

This clonotype was counted only a few times. This chain uses TRBV5-1 with TRBJ2-4; the D gene is possibly TRBD2 (5 bases). Between the trimmed V and J ends, which lost 0 bases and 8 bases, there was a span of 12 bases. Germline V gene sequence: CDR1 SGHRS, CDR2 YFSETQ. The CDR3 is 14 amino acids. This chain's CDR3 is CASSLAGLGDIQYF. In DNA, the CDR3 is TGCGCCAGCAGCTTGGCCGGACTCGGAGACATTCAGTACTTC. Using reference TRBV5-1 and TRBJ2-4 for the parts outside the CDR3, the full variable domain is KAGVTQTPRYLIKTRGQQVTLSCSPISGHRSVSWYQQTPGQGLQFLFEYFSETQRNKGNFPGRFSGRQFSNSRSEMNVSTLELGDSALYLCASSLAGLGDIQYFGAGTRLSVL.

Turning to this clonotype: In this CDR3 the conserved last residue, phenylalanine or tryptophan, is missing, so a read error is likely. The rearrangement uses TRBV29-1 and TRBJ1-2, with unresolved D. V was pared by 2 bases and J by 7 bases, with 11 bases between. The CDR3 loop spans 12 amino acids. Per the germline V gene, CDR1 is SQVTM and CDR2 is ANQGSEA. Here the CDR3 reads CSVEIDLVGYTL. The CDR3 region has the DNA TGCAGCGTTGAAATTGACTTGGTTGGCTACACCCTC.

This clonotype was observed a few times. The conserved phenylalanine or tryptophan is not found at the CDR3 terminus, so this likely reflects a read error. This chain connects TRBV11-2 to TRBJ2-7; D is undetermined. The ends were cut back, 0 bases at V and 6 bases at J, with 9 bases in the middle. Per germline, CDR1 SGHAT and CDR2 FQNNGV. CDR3 length: 13 amino acids. The CDR3 here is CASSLDRSGEQYS. In DNA form, the CDR3 reads TGTGCCAGCAGCTTAGATCGGTCCGGCGAGCAGTACTCC.

This clonotype was recorded many times. The chain is built from TRBV28 and TRBJ1-5, with a weak D call TRBD1 (6 bases). The length of the CDR3 is 14 residues. V shed 8 bases and J shed 4 bases, with 15 bases lying between them. Germline lookup yields CDR1 MDHEN and CDR2 SYDVKM. This CDR3 reads CASWTATLNQPQHF. The CDR3, as DNA: TGTGCCAGCTGGACAGCGACATTAAATCAGCCCCAGCATTTT.

This clonotype was recorded a few times. This sequence may be a read error, since a much larger clone differs from it by one base. The rearrangement uses TRBV4-1 and TRBJ2-6, with D maybe TRBD1 (6 bases). This CDR3 is 14 amino acids long. CDR1 and CDR2 (germline): MGHRA, YSYEKL. The CDR3 nucleotides read TGCGTCAGCGATCCAGGGGTAGGGGCCAACGTCCTGACTTTC. It codes for CVSDPGVGANVLTF.

Comments on this clonotype: Compared with germline, one end of the junction differs, possibly owing to a read error. The chain recombines TRBV29-1 with TRBJ2-3; a weak D match, TRBD2 (6 bases). CDR1 and CDR2 (germline): SQVTM, ANQGSEA. This CDR3 comprises 14 residues. CDR3 bases: TGCAGCGTTGCCGGGACGGGAGACACAGAAACGCAGTATTTT. Translating gives CSVAGTGDTETQYF.

The genes are TRBV20-1 and TRBJ1-6; 7 bases align to TRBD1. With V trimmed by 5 bases and J by 1 base, 5 bases remained unmatched. The CDR3 loop spans 15 amino acids. The germline gives CDR1 DFQATT, CDR2 SNEGSKA (reference sequence). The CDR3 DNA is TGCAGTGCTCCTTCACAGGGGTCCTATAATTCACCCCTCCACTTT. This translates into CSAPSQGSYNSPLHF.

The chain recombines TRBV6-1 with TRBJ2-7; D is possibly TRBD1 (6 bases). Germline V gives CDR1 MNHNS, CDR2 SASEGT. The CDR3 totals 15 residues. The CDR3 coding sequence is TGTGTCATAGGACAGAGTAGAGGCTTTAGCTACGAGCAGTACTTC. Protein product: CVIGQSRGFSYEQYF.